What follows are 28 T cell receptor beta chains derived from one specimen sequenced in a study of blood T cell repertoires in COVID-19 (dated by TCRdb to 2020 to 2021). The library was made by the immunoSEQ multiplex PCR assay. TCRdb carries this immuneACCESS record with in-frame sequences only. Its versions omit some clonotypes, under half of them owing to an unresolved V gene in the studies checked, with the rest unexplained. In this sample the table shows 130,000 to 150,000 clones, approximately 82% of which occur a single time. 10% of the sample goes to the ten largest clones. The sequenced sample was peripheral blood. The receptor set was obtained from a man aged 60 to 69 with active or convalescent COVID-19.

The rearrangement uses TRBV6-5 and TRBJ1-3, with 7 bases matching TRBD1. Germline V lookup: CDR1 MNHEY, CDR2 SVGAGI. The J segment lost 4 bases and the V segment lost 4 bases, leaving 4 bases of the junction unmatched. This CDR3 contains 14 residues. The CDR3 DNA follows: TGTGCCAGCAGTTGGGGGACAGTCGGAAACACCATATATTTT. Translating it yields CASSWGTVGNTIYF.

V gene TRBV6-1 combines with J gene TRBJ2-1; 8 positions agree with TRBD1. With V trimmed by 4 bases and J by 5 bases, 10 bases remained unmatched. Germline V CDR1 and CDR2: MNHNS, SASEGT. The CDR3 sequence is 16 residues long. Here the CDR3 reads CASSGQRQGINNEQFF. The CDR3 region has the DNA TGTGCCAGCAGTGGCCAGAGACAGGGGATTAACAATGAGCAGTTCTTC.

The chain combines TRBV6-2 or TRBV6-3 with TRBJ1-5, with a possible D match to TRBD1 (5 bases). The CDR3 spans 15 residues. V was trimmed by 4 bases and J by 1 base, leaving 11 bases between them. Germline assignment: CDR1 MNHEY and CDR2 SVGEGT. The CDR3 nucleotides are TGTGCCAGCAGTTCCGGGGCGGGGAGCAATCAGCCCCAGCATTTT. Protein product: CASSSGAGSNQPQHF.

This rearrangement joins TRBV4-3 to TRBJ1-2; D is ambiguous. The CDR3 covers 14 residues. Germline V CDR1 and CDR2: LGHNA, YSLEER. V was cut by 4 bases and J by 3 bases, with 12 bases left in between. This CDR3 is CASSPVNGDYGYTF. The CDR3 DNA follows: TGCGCCAGCAGCCCGGTCAACGGGGACTATGGCTACACCTTC.

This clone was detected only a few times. The CDR3 reads CATSAKGQGSRTQYF. The CDR3 DNA reads TGTGCCACCAGTGCGAAGGGACAGGGGTCACGGACCCAGTACTTC. The chain uses TRBV24-1 and TRBJ2-5, with 10 bases lining up with TRBD1. Germline V gene lookup returns CDR1 KGHDR and CDR2 SFDVKD. V lost 5 bases and J lost 7; bases outside the gene matches: 9. This CDR3 has 15 amino acids.

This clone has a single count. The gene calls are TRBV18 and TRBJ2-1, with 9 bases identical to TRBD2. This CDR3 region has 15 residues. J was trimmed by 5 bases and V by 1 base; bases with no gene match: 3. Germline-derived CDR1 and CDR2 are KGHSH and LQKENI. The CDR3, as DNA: TGTGCCAGCTCACCACGGACTAGCGCCCACAATGAGCAGTTCTTC. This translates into CASSPRTSAHNEQFF.

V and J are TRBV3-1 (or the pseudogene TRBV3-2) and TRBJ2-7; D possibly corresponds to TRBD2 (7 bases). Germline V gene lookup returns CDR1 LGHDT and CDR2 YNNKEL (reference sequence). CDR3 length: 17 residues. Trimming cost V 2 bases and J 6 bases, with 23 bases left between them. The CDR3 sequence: CASSQTVRGGRVPEQYF. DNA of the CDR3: TGTGCCAGCAGCCAAACGGTTAGGGGGGGCCGAGTCCCCGAGCAGTACTTC.

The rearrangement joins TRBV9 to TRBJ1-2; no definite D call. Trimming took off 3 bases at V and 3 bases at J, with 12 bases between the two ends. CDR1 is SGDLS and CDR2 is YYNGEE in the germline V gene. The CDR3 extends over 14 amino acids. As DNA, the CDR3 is TGTGCCAGCAGCGCAGAGGGTAGATACTATGGCTACACCTTC. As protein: CASSAEGRYYGYTF. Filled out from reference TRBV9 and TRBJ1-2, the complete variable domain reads DSGVTQTPKHLITATGQRVTLRCSPRSGDLSVYWYQQSLDQGLQFLIQYYNGEERAKGNILERFSAQQFPDLHSELNLSSLELGDSALYFCASSAEGRYYGYTFGSGTRLTVV.

CDR3 loop: CASSAHPGNEGYGYTF. The CDR3 nucleotides read TGTGCCAGCAGCGCCCATCCGGGGAATGAGGGCTATGGCTACACCTTC. The rearrangement links TRBV9 to TRBJ1-2; D is undetermined. Trimming cost V 3 bases and J 4 bases, with 19 bases left between them. The CDR3 has 16 amino acids. Germline V CDR1 and CDR2: SGDLS, YYNGEE.

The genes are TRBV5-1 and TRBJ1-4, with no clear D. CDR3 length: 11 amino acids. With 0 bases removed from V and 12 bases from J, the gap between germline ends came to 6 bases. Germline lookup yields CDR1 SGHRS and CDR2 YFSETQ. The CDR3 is CASSLGAELFF. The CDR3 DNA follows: TGCGCCAGCAGCTTGGGCGCGGAACTGTTTTTT.

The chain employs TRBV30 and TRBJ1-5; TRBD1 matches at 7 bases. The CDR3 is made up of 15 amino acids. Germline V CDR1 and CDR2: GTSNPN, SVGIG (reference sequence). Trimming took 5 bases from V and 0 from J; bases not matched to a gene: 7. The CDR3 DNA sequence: TGTGCCTGGGAACTAGGGACAGTTAGCAATCAGCCCCAGCATTTT. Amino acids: CAWELGTVSNQPQHF. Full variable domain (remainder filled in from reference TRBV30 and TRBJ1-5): SQTIHQWPATLVQPVGSPLSLECTVEGTSNPNLYWYRQAAGRGLQLLFYSVGIGQISSEVPQNLSASRPQDRQFILSSKKLLLSDSGFYLCAWELGTVSNQPQHFGDGTRLSIL.

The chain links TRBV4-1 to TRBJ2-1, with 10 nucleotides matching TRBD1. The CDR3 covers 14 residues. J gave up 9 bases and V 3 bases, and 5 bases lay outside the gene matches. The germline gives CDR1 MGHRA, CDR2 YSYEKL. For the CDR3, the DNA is TGCGCCAGCAGCCAGCAGACAGGGGGCATTGAGCAGTTCTTC. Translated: CASSQQTGGIEQFF.

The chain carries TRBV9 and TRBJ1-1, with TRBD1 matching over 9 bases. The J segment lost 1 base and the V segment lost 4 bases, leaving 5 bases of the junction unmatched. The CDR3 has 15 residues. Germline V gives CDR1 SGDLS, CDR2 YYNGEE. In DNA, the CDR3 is TGTGCCAGCAGCCCACCGGGACAGGGGAACACTGAAGCTTTCTTT. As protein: CASSPPGQGNTEAFF.

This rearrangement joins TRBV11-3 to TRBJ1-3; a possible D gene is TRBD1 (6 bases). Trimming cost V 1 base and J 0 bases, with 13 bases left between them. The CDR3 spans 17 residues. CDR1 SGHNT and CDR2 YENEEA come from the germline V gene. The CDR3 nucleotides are TGTGCCAGCAGCTTAGGGGTCAGGGGAAGCTCTGGAAACACCATATATTTT. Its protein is CASSLGVRGSSGNTIYF.

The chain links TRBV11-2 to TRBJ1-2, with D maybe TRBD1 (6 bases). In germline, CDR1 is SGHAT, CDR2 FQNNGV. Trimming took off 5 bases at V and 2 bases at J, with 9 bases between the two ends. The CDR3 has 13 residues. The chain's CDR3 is CASSITGNYGYTF. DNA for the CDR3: TGTGCCAGCAGCATAACAGGGAACTATGGCTACACCTTC.

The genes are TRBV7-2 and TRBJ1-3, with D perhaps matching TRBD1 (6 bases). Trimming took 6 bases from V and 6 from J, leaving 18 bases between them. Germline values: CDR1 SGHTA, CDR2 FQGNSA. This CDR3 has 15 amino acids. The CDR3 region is CASRPSGTLTNTIYF. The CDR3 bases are TGTGCCAGCAGGCCCTCCGGGACATTGACAAACACCATATATTTT.

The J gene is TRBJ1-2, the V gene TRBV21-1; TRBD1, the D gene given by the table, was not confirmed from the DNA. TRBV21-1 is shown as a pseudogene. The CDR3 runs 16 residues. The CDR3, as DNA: TGTGCCAGCAGCGACGGAGCGAGGGGGTGTAACTATGGCTACACCTTC. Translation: CASSDGARGCNYGYTF.

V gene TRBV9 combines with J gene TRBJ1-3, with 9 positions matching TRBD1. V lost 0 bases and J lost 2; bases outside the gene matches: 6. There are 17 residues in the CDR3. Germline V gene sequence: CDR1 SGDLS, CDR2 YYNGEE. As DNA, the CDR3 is TGTGCCAGCAGCGTAGGTGGACAGGGGACGACTGGAAACACCATATATTTT. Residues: CASSVGGQGTTGNTIYF.

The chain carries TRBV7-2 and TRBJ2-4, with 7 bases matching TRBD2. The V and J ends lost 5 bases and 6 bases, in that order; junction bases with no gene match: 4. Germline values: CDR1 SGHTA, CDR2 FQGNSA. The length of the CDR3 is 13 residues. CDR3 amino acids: CASSPGGRNIQYF. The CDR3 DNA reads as TGTGCCAGCAGCCCGGGCGGGAGAAACATTCAGTACTTC.

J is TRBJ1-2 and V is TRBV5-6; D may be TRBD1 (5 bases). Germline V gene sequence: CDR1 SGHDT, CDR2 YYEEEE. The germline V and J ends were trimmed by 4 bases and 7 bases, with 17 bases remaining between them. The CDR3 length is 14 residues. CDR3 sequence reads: CASSPVEGRGGYTF. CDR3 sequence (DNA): TGTGCCAGCAGCCCAGTGGAGGGGAGGGGTGGCTACACCTTC.

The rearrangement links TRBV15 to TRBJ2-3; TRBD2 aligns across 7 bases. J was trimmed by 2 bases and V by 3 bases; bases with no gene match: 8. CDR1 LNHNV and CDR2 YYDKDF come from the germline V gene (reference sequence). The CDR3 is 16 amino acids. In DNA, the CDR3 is TGTGCCACCAGCAGCCTGCGGGGGTCCCTCACAGATACGCAGTATTTT. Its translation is CATSSLRGSLTDTQYF. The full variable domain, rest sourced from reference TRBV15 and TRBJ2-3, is DAMVIQNPRYQVTQFGKPVTLSCSQTLNHNVMYWYQQKSSQAPKLLFHYYDKDFNNEADTPDNFQSRRPNTSFCFLDIRSPGLGDTAMYLCATSSLRGSLTDTQYFGPGTRLTVL.

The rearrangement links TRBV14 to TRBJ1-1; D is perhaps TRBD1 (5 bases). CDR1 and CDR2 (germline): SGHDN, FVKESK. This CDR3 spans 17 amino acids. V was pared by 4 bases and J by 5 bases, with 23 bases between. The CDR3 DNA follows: TGTGCCAGCAGCCTTCTGGGTGTGGGCCGGGGGGAGACTGAAGCTTTCTTT. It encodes CASSLLGVGRGETEAFF.

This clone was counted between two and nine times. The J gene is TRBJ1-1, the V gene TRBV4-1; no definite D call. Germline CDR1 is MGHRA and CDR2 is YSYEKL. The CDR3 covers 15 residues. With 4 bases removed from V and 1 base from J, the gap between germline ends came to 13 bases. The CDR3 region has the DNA TGCGCCAGCAGCCGATCGACGGGATCGAACACTGAAGCTTTCTTT. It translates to CASSRSTGSNTEAFF.

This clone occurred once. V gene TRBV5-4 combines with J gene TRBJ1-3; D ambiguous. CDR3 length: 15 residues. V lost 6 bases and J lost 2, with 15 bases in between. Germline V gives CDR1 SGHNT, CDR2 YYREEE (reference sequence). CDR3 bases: TGTGCCAGCACCGAAGACATCCAACCTGGAAACACCATATATTTT. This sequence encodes CASTEDIQPGNTIYF. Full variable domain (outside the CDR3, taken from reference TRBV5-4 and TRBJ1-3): ETGVTQSPTHLIKTRGQQVTLRCSSQSGHNTVSWYQQALGQGPQFIFQYYREEENGRGNFPPRFSGLQFPNYSSELNVNALELDDSALYLCASTEDIQPGNTIYFGEGSWLTVV.

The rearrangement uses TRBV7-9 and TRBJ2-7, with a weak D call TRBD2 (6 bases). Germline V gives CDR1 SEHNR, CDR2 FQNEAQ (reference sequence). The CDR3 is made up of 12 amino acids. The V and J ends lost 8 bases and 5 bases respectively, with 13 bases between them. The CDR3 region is CASGRGNDEQYV. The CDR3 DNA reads TGTGCCAGCGGCCGGGGGAACGACGAGCAGTACGTC.

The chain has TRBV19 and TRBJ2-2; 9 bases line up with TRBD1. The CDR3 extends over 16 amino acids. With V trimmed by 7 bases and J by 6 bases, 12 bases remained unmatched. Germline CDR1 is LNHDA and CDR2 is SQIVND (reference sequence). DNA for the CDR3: TGTGCCAGTACGACACAGGGGGCGCTTTACCCCGGGGAGCTGTTTTTT. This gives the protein CASTTQGALYPGELFF.

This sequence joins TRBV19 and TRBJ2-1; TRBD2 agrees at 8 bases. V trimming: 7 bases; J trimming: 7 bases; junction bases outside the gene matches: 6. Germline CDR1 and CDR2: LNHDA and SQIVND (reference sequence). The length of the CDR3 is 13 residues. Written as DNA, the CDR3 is TGTGCCAGTACTCACGGGGGGGGGAATGAGCAGTTCTTC. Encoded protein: CASTHGGGNEQFF.

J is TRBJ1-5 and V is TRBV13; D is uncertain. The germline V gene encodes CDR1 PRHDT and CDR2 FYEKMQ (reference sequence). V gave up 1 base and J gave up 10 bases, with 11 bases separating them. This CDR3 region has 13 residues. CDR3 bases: TGTGCCAGCAGCTTAGCCCGGGGAACCCCCCAGCATTTT. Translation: CASSLARGTPQHF.